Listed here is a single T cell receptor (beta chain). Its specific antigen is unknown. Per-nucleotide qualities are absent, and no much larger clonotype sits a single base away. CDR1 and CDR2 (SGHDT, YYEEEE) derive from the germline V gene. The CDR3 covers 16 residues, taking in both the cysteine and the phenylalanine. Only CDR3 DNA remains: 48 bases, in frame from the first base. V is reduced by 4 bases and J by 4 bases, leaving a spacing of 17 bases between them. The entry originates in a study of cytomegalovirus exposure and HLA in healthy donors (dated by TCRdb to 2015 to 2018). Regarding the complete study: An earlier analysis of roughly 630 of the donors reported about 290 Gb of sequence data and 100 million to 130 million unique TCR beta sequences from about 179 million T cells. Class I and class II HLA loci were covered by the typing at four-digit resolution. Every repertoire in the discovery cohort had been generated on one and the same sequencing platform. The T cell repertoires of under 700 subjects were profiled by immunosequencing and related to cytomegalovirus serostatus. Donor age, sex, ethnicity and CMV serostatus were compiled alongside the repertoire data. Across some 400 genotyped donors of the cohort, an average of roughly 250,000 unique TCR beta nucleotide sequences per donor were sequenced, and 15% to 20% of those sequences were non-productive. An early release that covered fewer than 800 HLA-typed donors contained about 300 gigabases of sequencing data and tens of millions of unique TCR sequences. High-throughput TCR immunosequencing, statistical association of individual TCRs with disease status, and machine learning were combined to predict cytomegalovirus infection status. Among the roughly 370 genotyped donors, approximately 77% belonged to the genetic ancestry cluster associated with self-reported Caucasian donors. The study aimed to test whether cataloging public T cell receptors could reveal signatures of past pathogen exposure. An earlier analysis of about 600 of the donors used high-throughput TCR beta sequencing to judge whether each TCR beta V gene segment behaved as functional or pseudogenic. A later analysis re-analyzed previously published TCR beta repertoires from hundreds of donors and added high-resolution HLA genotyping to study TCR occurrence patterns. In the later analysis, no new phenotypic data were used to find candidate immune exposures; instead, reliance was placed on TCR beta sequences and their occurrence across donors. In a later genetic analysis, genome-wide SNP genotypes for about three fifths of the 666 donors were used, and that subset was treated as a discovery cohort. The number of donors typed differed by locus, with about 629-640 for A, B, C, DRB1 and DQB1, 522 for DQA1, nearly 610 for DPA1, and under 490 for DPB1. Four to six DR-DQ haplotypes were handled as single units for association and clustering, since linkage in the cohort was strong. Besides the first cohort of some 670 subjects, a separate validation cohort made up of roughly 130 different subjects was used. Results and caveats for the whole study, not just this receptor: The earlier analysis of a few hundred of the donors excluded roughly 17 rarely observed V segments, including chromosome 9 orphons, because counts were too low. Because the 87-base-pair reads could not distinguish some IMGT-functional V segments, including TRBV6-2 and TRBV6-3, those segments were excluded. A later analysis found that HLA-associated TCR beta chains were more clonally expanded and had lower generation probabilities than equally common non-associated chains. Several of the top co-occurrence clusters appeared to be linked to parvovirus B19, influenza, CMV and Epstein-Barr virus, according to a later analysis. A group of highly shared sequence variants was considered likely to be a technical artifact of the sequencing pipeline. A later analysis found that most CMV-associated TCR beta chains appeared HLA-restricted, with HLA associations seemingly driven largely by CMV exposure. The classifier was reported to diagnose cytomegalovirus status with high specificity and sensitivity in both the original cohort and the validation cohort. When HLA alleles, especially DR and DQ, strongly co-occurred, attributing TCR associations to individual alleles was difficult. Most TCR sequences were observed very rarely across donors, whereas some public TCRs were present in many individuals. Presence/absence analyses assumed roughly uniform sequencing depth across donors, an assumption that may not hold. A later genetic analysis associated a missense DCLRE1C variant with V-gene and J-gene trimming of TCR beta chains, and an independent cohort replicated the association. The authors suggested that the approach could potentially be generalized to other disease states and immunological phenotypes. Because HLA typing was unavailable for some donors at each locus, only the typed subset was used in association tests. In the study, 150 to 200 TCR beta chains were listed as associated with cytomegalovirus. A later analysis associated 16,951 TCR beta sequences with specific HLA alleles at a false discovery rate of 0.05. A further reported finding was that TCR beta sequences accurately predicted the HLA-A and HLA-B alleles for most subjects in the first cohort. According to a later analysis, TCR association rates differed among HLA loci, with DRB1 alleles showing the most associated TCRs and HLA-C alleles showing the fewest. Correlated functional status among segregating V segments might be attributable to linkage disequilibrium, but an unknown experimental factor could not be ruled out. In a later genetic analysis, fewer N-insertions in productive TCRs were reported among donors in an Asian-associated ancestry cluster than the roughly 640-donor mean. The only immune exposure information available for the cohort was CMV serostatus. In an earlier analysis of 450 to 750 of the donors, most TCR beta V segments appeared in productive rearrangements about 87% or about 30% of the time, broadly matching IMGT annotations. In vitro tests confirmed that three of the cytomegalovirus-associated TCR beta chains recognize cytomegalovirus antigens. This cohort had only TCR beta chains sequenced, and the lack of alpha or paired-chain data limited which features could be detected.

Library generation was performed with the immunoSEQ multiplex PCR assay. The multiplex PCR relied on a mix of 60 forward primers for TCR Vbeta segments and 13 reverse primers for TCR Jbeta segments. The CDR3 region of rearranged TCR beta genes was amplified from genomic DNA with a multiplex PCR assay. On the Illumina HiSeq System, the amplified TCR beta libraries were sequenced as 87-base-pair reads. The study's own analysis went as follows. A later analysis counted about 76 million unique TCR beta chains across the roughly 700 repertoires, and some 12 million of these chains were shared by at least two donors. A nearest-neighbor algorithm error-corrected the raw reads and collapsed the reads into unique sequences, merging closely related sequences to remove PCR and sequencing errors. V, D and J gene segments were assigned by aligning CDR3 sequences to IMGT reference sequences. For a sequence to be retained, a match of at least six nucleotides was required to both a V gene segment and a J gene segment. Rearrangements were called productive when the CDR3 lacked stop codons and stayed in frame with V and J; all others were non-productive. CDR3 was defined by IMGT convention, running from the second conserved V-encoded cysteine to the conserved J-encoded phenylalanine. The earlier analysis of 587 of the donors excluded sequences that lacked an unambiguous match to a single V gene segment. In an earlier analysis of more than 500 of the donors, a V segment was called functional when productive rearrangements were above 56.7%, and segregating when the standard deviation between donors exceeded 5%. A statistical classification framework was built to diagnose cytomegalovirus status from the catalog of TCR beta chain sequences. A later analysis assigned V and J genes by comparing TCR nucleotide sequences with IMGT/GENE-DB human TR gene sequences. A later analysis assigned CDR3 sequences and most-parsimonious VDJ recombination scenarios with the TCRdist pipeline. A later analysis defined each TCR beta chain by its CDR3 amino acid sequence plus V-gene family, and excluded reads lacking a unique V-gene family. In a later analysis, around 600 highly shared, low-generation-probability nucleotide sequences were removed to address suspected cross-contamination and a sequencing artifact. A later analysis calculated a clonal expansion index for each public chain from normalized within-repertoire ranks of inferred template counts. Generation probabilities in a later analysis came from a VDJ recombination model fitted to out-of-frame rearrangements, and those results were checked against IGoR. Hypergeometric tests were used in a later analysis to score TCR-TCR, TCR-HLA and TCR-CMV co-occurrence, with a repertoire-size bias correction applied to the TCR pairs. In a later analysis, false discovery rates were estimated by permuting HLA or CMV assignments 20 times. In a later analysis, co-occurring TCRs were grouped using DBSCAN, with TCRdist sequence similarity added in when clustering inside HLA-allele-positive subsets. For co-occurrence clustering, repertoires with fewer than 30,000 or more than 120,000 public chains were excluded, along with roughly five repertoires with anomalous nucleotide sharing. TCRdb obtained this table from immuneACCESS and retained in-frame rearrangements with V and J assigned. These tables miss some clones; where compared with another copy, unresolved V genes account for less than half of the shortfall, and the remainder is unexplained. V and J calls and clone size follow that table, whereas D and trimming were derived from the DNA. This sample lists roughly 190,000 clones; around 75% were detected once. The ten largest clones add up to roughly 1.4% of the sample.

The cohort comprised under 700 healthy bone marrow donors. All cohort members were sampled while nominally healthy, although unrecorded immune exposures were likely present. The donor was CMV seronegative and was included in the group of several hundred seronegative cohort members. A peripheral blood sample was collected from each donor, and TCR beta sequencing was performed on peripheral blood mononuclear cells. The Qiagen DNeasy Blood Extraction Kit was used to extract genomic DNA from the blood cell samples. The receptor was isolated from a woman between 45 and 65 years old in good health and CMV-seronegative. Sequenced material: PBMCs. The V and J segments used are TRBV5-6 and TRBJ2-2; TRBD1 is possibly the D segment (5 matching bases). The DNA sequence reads TGTGCCAGCAGCCCTATTGGGGCAGCTCTCACCGGGGAGCTGTTTTTT. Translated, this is CASSPIGAALTGELFF.